A selection of T cell receptor beta chains follows, all from one sample in a study of cytomegalovirus exposure and HLA in healthy donors. TCRdb's table, derived via immunoSEQ multiplex PCR, lists solely in-frame clones and lacks some. The repertoire consists of around 70,000 clones, with around 69% occurring once and the leading ten covering approximately 10%. The sequenced sample was PBMCs. Receptor source: a human donor in good health. Each CDR3 is given with its conserved first and last residue. D genes are given only for firm matches. The size field is filled for only some rows; it gives once, few, many or a size class.

CDR3 DNA,CDR3 protein,V gene,J gene,clone size,D gene
TGTGCCTGGAGTCCTTACAGGTACGAGCAGTACTTC,CAWSPYRYEQYF,TRBV30,TRBJ2-7,NA,NA
TGCAGTGCTTTGAGGGCCGGGGAGCTGTTTTTT,CSALRAGELFF,TRBV20-1,TRBJ2-2,NA,NA
TGTGCCAGCAGCTTGACTAGCGGGCGCACAGATACGCAGTATTTT,CASSLTSGRTDTQYF,TRBV7-9,TRBJ2-3,NA,TRBD2
TGTGCCAGCACCCCTACAGGGGGCCCTGGAAACACCATATATTTT,CASTPTGGPGNTIYF,TRBV27,TRBJ1-3,NA,TRBD1
TGTGCCAGCAGTCAGGAGGGTGAGCAGTTCTTC,CASSQEGEQFF,TRBV2,TRBJ2-1,once,NA
TGCAGCGTGACGGGACAGGGACATGGCTACACCTTC,CSVTGQGHGYTF,TRBV29-1,TRBJ1-2,NA,TRBD1
TGTGCCAGCAGGGGGACTAGCGGATACTACGAGCAGTACTTC,CASRGTSGYYEQYF,TRBV6-5,TRBJ2-7,NA,TRBD2
TGTGCCAGCAGCGCTCTAGCGGGGGCCTACAATGAGCAGTTCTTC,CASSALAGAYNEQFF,TRBV6-5,TRBJ2-1,NA,TRBD2
TGTGCCAGCTCACCGAGTGGTCAAGAGACCCAGTACTTC,CASSPSGQETQYF,TRBV18,TRBJ2-5,NA,NA
TGTGCCAGCAGCTCCTTCAGGGTAAACACCGGGGAGCTGTTTTTT,CASSSFRVNTGELFF,TRBV7-9,TRBJ2-2,NA,NA
TGTGCCAGCAGCCAAGAGCGGGGCTCCTACGAGCAGTACTTC,CASSQERGSYEQYF,TRBV5-4,TRBJ2-7,few,TRBD2
TGTGCCAGCAGTCCAACAGGGGGTTCGGGCTACACCTTC,CASSPTGGSGYTF,TRBV27,TRBJ1-2,NA,TRBD1
TGCGCCAGCAGCAGCAACCTCTACGAGCAGTACTTC,CASSSNLYEQYF,TRBV5-1,TRBJ2-7,medium-sized,NA
TGTGCCAGCAGTGCGGGACAGGGTGGGGCTGAAGCTTTCTTT,CASSAGQGGAEAFF,TRBV27,TRBJ1-1,NA,TRBD1
TGTGCCAGCGGAAGGCTTACAGAGCCCCAGCATTTT,CASGRLTEPQHF,TRBV7-3,TRBJ1-5,NA,NA
TGTGCCAGCAGCGCCACAGGGTCTGAGCAGTTCTTC,CASSATGSEQFF,TRBV9,TRBJ2-1,NA,NA
TGTGCCAGCAGTGATTTGCAGAATTCACCCCTCCACTTT,CASSDLQNSPLHF,TRBV6-1,TRBJ1-6,few,NA
TGTGCCACCAGCAGAATTCGGGACAGGGGGCGAGCTAATGAAAAACTGTTTTTT,CATSRIRDRGRANEKLFF,TRBV15,TRBJ1-4,NA,TRBD1